This TCR beta chain was identified in a study of T-cell memory formation after mild COVID-19. In TCRdb, the 5' RACE reads were re-called with MiXCR into one record per CDR3 protein. This table holds approximately 570,000 distinct CDR3 sequences, about a sixth found once. With V trimmed by 10 bases and J by 7 bases, 5 bases remained unmatched. CDR3 length equals 12 residues. The material sequenced was PBMCs or a T cell subset sorted from them (not recorded which). The TCR sequence derives from an adult woman who had mild COVID-19 (a few samples of this study predate the infection). Cell type and time point are not known. The chain combines TRBV12-3 or TRBV12-4 with TRBJ2-1; 9 bases agree with TRBD1. CDR3 bases: TGTGCCACCGGGACAGGGACGAATGAGCAGTTCTTC. The encoded protein is CATGTGTNEQFF.